Here is one TCR beta chain with its context. Here immunoSEQ multiplex PCR was the method, and the copy in TCRdb shows in-frame clones only, minus some. This repertoire shows 120,000 to 150,000 clones, about 89% found once; its top ten account for about 4%. The data derive from a study of T cell responses to AZD1222 COVID-19 vaccine. V was pared by 5 bases and J by 5 bases, with 8 bases of the junction left unmatched. CDR1 is SGHAT and CDR2 is FQNNGV in the germline V gene. The CDR3 contains 16 residues. The clonotype originates from an adult who received the AZD1222 COVID-19 vaccine. The sample here was peripheral blood, taken 28 days after the second AZD1222 dose. The V call is TRBV11-2, the J call TRBJ2-5; 13 positions match TRBD2. As DNA, the CDR3 is TGTGCCAGCAGCGCCACTAGCGGGGGGGTTGGGGAGACCCAGTACTTC. Translated, it gives CASSATSGGVGETQYF. The whole variable domain, remainder taken from reference TRBV11-2 and TRBJ2-5, is EAGVAQSPRYKIIEKRQSVAFWCNPISGHATLYWYQQILGQGPKLLIQFQNNGVVDDSQLPKDRFSAERLKGVDSTLKIQPAKLEDSAVYLCASSATSGGVGETQYFGPGTRLLVL.